A selection of T cell receptor beta chains follows, all from one sample in a study of blood T cell repertoires in COVID-19. The method was immunoSEQ multiplex PCR; TCRdb's version includes in-frame clones alone and lacks a portion of them. The table has some 350,000 clones, 88% seen once. Material: PBMCs or T cells enriched from blood (not recorded which). The receptors shown here come from a man aged 25 to 40 who had recovered from COVID-19. The CDR3 runs from the conserved cysteine through the conserved F or W. The order of the fields is J gene, D gene, clone size, V gene, CDR3 DNA, CDR3 protein. The D gene is left open where the match is weak. The size field is filled for only some rows; it gives once, few, many or a size class.

TRBJ2-1 . . TRBV3-1/TRBV3-2 TGTGCCAGCAGCCAAGGTTCCGGGACAATCCTTCACTACAATGAGCAGTTCTTC CASSQGSGTILHYNEQFF
TRBJ2-3 . . TRBV18 TGTGCCAGCTCACTGGACGGGGCAGATACGCAGTATTTT CASSLDGADTQYF
TRBJ1-1 . . TRBV10-1 TGCGCCTCCGGCCGGGGTGGCACTGAAGCTTTCTTT CASGRGGTEAFF
TRBJ2-7 TRBD2 . TRBV5-1 TGCGCCAGCAGCCGTGGGACTAACCCTGTAACCCTCCACGAGCAGTACTTC CASSRGTNPVTLHEQYF
TRBJ2-7 TRBD2 . TRBV3-1/TRBV3-2 TGTGCCAGCAGTTCCCAGCGGGGGGCTCGTCTAGGGCAGTACTTC CASSSQRGARLGQYF
TRBJ1-1 . . TRBV15 TGTGCCACCAGCAGAGATCATCAGGGCCCTGAAGCTTTCTTT CATSRDHQGPEAFF
TRBJ1-6 . few TRBV30 TGTGCCTGGAGTGTACGAAGGGGAGGGAGGTACTCCTATAATTCACCCCTCCACTTT CAWSVRRGGRYSYNSPLHF
TRBJ2-5 . . TRBV11-2 TGTGCCAGCAGCTTAGGTGGGGGCCTCGGTCAGGAGACCCAGTACTTC CASSLGGGLGQETQYF
TRBJ1-6 . . TRBV27 TGTGCCAGCAGTCATGGGGGCAGCGAGAATAATTCACCCCTCCACTTT CASSHGGSENNSPLHF
TRBJ1-6 . . TRBV7-8 TGTGCCAGCAGCTTAGCGGGGAGGGCAGGGTCACCCCTCCACTTT CASSLAGRAGSPLHF
TRBJ1-1 . . TRBV5-1 TGCGCCAGCAGCCACGGACAGCCGAACACTGAAGCTTTCTTT CASSHGQPNTEAFF
TRBJ1-4 TRBD1 . TRBV27 TGTGCCAGCAGAAGGGGGCCTTGGGTGGAAAAACTGTTTTTT CASRRGPWVEKLFF
TRBJ2-4 TRBD1 . TRBV19 TGTGCCAGTAGTCCCCTTGACAGGGGGCGAGGAAACATTCAGTACTTC CASSPLDRGRGNIQYF
TRBJ2-7 TRBD1 few TRBV28 TGTGCCAGCAGTTCCGGACAGGGCAGCTCCTACGAGCAGTACTTC CASSSGQGSSYEQYF
TRBJ1-3 . few TRBV2 TGTGCCAGCAGTCGGACACTCTCTGGAAACACCATATATTTT CASSRTLSGNTIYF
TRBJ1-5 . . TRBV5-1 TGCGCCAGCAGCTTGGACAACAATCAGCCCCAGCATTTT CASSLDNNQPQHF
TRBJ1-5 TRBD1 . TRBV2 TGTGCCAGCAGGGAGACAGGGGGACTCAATCAGCCCCAGCATTTT CASRETGGLNQPQHF
TRBJ2-5 TRBD1 . TRBV5-4 TGTGCCAGCACCGCAAATGGACAGGGCGGAGAGACCCAGTACTTC CASTANGQGGETQYF
TRBJ2-2 TRBD1 once TRBV2 TGTGCCAGCAGTCAACTGTGGGACAGGGCCAACACCGGGGAGCTGTTTTTT CASSQLWDRANTGELFF
TRBJ1-6 . . TRBV5-1 TGCGCCAGCAGCTTGTGGGCAGGGGACTCACCCCTCCACTTT CASSLWAGDSPLHF
TRBJ2-7 TRBD2 . TRBV7-2 TGTGCCAGCAGCTTAGGGTTAGCGGGGAGCTCCTACGAGCAGTACTTC CASSLGLAGSSYEQYF
TRBJ1-3 . once TRBV28 TGTGCCAGCAGCCGATTCCGTGAGCCTGGAAACACCATATATTTT CASSRFREPGNTIYF
TRBJ2-3 TRBD2 . TRBV6-5 TGTGCCAGCAGGCGGGAGGATACGCAGTATTTT CASRREDTQYF
TRBJ1-5 . . TRBV20-1 TGCAGTGCTAGTAGGGGGAATAGCAATCAGCCCCAGCATTTT CSASRGNSNQPQHF
TRBJ2-1 TRBD2 . TRBV6-1 TGTGCCAGCAGTGACTTACTAGCGGGGTCCTACAATGAGCAGTTCTTC CASSDLLAGSYNEQFF
TRBJ1-1 . . TRBV19 TGTGCCAGTAGTACCCAGACAGGGAACACTGAAGCTTTCTTT CASSTQTGNTEAFF
TRBJ1-2 . few TRBV29-1 TGCAGCGTTGAAGATCACACTAACTATGGCTACACCTTC CSVEDHTNYGYTF
TRBJ1-3 TRBD1 once TRBV27 TGTGCCAGCAGTCCTTGGGACAGGAAAGGAAACACCATATATTTT CASSPWDRKGNTIYF
TRBJ2-2 TRBD2 . TRBV27 TGTGCCAGCAGTCTGACTAGCGGGGGAATCACCGGGGAGCTGTTTTTT CASSLTSGGITGELFF